This T cell receptor beta chain stems from a study of T cells after yellow fever vaccination. Study summary: Fractions with few cells were prepared using SMART-Seq v4 Ultra Low Input.

In its sample, this clonotype was seen many times. The CDR3 sequence is 15 residues long. The V gene lost 5 bases and the J gene lost 2 bases, with 16 bases spanning the gap. Researchers made TCR cDNA using 5'RACE template switching, and this step added a universal primer site and UMIs. TCRdb independently ran MiXCR on the 5' RACE reads; one entry per CDR3 protein. Of approximately 550,000 distinct CDR3 sequences listed, roughly 13% were seen once; the top ten hold around 15%. The receptor was isolated from a man aged 30-40 years who received the YFV17D yellow fever vaccine. The chain recombines TRBV12-3 or TRBV12-4 with TRBJ2-7, with D perhaps TRBD2 (6 bases). This material consisted of PBMCs, taken on the day of the yellow fever booster vaccination. The CDR3 protein is CASSPSRGAPYEQYF. The DNA for the CDR3 is TGTGCCAGCAGTCCCTCCCGCGGGGCGCCCTACGAGCAGTACTTC.